Presented here are 8 T cell receptor beta chains from one specimen sequenced in a study of cytomegalovirus exposure and HLA in healthy donors. PCR employed 60 Vbeta and 13 Jbeta primers. Sequencing used immunoSEQ multiplex PCR; TCRdb keeps in-frame clones, though not all of them. The sample includes about 130,000 clones, 81% of them seen just once. Sequenced: PBMCs. The source of these receptors is a man aged 18 to 35 in good health and CMV-seronegative.

The genes are TRBV30 and TRBJ1-3, with D tentatively TRBD1 (6 bases). The CDR3 has 14 amino acids. Trimming pared 2 bases from V and 3 bases from J, leaving 11 bases between. Germline V lookup: CDR1 GTSNPN, CDR2 SVGIG (reference sequence). The CDR3 reads CAWSWGPFGNTIYF. The CDR3 DNA follows: TGTGCCTGGAGTTGGGGGCCGTTTGGAAACACCATATATTTT. Variable domain in full (rest from reference TRBV30 and TRBJ1-3): SQTIHQWPATLVQPVGSPLSLECTVEGTSNPNLYWYRQAAGRGLQLLFYSVGIGQISSEVPQNLSASRPQDRQFILSSKKLLLSDSGFYLCAWSWGPFGNTIYFGEGSWLTVV.

The chain carries TRBV7-2 and TRBJ2-3, with no clear D. The CDR3 runs to 12 residues. The V gene's germline CDR1 is SGHTA and CDR2 FQGNSA. V was pared by 4 bases and J by 1 base, with 3 bases between. The DNA of the CDR3 is TGTGCCAGCAGCTCCGGCACAGATACGCAGTATTTT. Translation: CASSSGTDTQYF.

This clone was seen just once. V gene TRBV10-1 combines with J gene TRBJ2-2, with D tentatively TRBD1 (5 bases). CDR3 size: 16 residues. V lost 1 base, J lost 0 bases, and 9 bases lay in between. The V gene's germline CDR1 is WNHNN and CDR2 SYGVQD (reference sequence). CDR3 residues: CASSEFRQSNTGELFF. The CDR3 coding sequence is TGCGCCAGCAGTGAGTTTCGACAGTCGAACACCGGGGAGCTGTTTTTT.

On this clone itself: The CDR3 ends on some other residue instead of the conserved phenylalanine or tryptophan, so this is likely a read error. The chain links TRBV4-3 to TRBJ1-2; TRBD1 agrees at 8 bases. The CDR3 sequence is 16 residues long. The V gene end was trimmed by 0 bases and the J gene end by 7 bases; junction bases not matched to a gene: 10. Germline CDR1 and CDR2: LGHNA and YSLEER. This chain's CDR3 is CASSQDPNGQGGGYTI. DNA of the CDR3: TGCGCCAGCAGCCAAGATCCGAATGGACAGGGAGGTGGCTACACCATC.

The chain employs TRBV5-5 and TRBJ1-1; D not certain. The CDR3 contains 13 residues. Germline CDR1 is SGHKS and CDR2 is YYEKEE (reference sequence). The ends were cut back, 6 bases at V and 0 bases at J, with 9 bases in the middle. The CDR3: CASNPRMNTEAFF. DNA for the CDR3: TGTGCCAGCAACCCCAGGATGAACACTGAAGCTTTCTTT.

The chain employs TRBV15 and TRBJ2-2, with 9 positions matching TRBD1. This CDR3 has 17 amino acids. The ends lost 4 bases at V and 5 bases at J; junction bases unmatched: 11. The germline V gene has CDR1 LNHNV and CDR2 YYDKDF (reference sequence). The chain's CDR3 is CATSTRWDRVATGELFF. In DNA, the CDR3 is TGTGCCACCAGCACCAGGTGGGACAGGGTGGCTACCGGGGAGCTGTTTTTT.

The CDR3 reads CAISARGGANGELFF. The CDR3 nucleotides are TGTGCCATCAGTGCACGCGGGGGGGCCAACGGGGAGCTGTTTTTT. V gene TRBV10-3 combines with J gene TRBJ2-2; 9 positions match TRBD2. Per the germline V gene, CDR1 is ENHRY and CDR2 is SYGVKD. The CDR3 runs 15 residues. V was pared by 4 bases and J by 7 bases, with 7 bases of the junction left unmatched.

The chain couples TRBV9 to TRBJ2-1; 11 nucleotides match TRBD2. Germline V gives CDR1 SGDLS, CDR2 YYNGEE. The CDR3 spans 15 residues. Trimming took 0 bases from V and 6 from J; bases not matched to a gene: 2. CDR3 in DNA: TGTGCCAGCAGCGTAGGTAGCGGGGGGGCCAATGAGCAGTTCTTC. Translated, it gives CASSVGSGGANEQFF.